This T cell receptor (beta chain) came from a study of T-cell memory formation after mild COVID-19. Only a few counts were recorded for this clonotype. TCRdb processed the 5' RACE reads anew with MiXCR; each CDR3 protein has one entry. The sample has roughly 250,000 distinct CDR3 sequences; 16% are singletons. Trimming cost V 3 bases and J 4 bases, with 14 bases left between them. The CDR3 totals 15 residues. In germline, CDR1 is SGDLS, CDR2 YYNGEE. The chain uses TRBV9 and TRBJ2-1; D unclear. The sample consisted of PBMCs or a T cell subset sorted from them (not recorded which). The sequence was obtained from a man aged 18-30 years who had mild COVID-19 (a few samples of this study predate the infection). Cell type and time point are not known. CDR3 DNA sequence: TGTGCCAGCAGCGCATCCGGACGGATATACAATGAGCAGTTCTTC. Amino acid sequence: CASSASGRIYNEQFF.